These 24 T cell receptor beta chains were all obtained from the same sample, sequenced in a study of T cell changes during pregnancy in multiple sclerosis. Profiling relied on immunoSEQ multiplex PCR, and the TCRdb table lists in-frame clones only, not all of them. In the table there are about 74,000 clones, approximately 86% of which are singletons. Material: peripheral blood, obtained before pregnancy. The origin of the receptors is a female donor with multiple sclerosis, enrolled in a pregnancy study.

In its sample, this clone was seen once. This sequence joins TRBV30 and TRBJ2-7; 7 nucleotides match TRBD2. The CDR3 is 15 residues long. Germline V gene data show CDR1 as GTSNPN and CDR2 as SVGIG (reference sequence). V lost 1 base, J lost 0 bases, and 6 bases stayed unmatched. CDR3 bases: TGTGCCTGGAGTGGACTAGCTTACCCCTCCTACGAGCAGTACTTC. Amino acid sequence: CAWSGLAYPSYEQYF. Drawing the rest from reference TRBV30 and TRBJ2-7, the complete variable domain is SQTIHQWPATLVQPVGSPLSLECTVEGTSNPNLYWYRQAAGRGLQLLFYSVGIGQISSEVPQNLSASRPQDRQFILSSKKLLLSDSGFYLCAWSGLAYPSYEQYFGPGTRLTVT.

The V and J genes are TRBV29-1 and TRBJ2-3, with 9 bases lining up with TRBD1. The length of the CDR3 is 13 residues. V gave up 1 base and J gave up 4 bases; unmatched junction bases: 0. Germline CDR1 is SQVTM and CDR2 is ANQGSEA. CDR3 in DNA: TGCAGCGTTGAAGGACAGGGGGCAGATACGCAGTATTTT. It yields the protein CSVEGQGADTQYF.

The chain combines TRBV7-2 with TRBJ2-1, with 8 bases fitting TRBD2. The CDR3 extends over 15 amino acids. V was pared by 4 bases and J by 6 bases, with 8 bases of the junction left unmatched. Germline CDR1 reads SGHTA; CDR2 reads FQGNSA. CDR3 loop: CASSSIAGTGNEQFF. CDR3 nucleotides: TGTGCCAGCAGCTCAATAGCGGGAACGGGCAATGAGCAGTTCTTC.

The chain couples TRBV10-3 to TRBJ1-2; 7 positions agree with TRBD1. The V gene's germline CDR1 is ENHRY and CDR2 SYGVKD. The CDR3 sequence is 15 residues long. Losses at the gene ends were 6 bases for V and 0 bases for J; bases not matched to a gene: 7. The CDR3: CAIRGDRAANYGYTF. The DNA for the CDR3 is TGTGCCATCAGGGGAGACAGGGCAGCTAACTATGGCTACACCTTC.

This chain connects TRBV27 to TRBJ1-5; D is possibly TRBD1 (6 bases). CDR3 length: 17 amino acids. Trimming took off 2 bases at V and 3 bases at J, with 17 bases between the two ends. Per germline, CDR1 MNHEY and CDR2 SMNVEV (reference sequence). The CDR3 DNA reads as TGTGCCAGCAGTTTAAGGGGGGGCCCCCTTGACAATCAGCCCCAGCATTTT. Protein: CASSLRGGPLDNQPQHF.

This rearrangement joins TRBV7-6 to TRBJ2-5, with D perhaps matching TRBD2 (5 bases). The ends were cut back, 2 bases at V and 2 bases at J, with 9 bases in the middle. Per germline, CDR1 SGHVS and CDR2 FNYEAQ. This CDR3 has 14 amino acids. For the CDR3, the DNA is TGTGCCAGCAGCTTACGGGGAAGTCAAGAGACCCAGTACTTC. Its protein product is CASSLRGSQETQYF.

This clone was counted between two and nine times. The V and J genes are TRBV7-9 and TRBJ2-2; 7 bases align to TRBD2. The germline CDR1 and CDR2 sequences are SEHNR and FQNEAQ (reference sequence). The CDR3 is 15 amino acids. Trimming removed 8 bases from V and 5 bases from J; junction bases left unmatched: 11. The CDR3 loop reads CASPTPGLPTGELFF. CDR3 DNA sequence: TGTGCCAGCCCCACGCCGGGACTACCAACCGGGGAGCTGTTTTTT.

Written as DNA, the CDR3 is TGTGCCTGGAGTGTTAACGGGGATTCACCCCTCCACTTT. Encoded protein: CAWSVNGDSPLHF. The chain has TRBV30 and TRBJ1-6; D gene ambiguous. This CDR3 is built from 13 residues. Germline assignment: CDR1 GTSNPN and CDR2 SVGIG (reference sequence). With 0 bases removed from V and 8 bases from J, the gap between germline ends came to 8 bases.

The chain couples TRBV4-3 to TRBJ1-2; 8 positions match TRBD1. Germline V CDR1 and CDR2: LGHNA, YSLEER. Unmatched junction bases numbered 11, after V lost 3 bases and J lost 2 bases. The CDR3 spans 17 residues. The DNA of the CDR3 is TGCGCCAGCAGCCACGTAACGGTGGGACAGGACAACTATGGCTACACCTTC. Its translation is CASSHVTVGQDNYGYTF.

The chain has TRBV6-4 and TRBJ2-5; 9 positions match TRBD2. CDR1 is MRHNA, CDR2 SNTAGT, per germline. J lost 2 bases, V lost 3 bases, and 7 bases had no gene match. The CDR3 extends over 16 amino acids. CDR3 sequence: CASSELAGEGQETQYF. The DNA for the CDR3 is TGTGCCAGCAGTGAACTAGCGGGTGAGGGGCAAGAGACCCAGTACTTC.

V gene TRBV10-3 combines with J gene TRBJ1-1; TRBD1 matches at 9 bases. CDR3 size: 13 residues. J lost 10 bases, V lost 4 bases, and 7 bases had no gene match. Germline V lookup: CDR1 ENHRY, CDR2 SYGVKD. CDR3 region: CAISGDRDYRAFF. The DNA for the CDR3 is TGTGCCATCAGTGGGGACAGGGATTATCGAGCTTTCTTT.

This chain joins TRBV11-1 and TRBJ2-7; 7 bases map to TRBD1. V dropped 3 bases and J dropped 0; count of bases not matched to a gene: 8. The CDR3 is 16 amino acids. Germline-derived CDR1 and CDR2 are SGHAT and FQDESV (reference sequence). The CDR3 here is CASSLETGSNSYEQYF. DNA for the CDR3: TGTGCCAGCAGCTTGGAGACAGGGTCCAACTCCTACGAGCAGTACTTC.

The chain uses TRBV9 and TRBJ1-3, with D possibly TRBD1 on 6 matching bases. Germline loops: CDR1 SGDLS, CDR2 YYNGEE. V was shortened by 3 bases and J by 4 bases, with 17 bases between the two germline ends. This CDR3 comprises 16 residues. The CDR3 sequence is CASSALRGTGGNTIYF. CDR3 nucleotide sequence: TGTGCCAGCAGCGCCCTCAGAGGAACAGGGGGAAACACCATATATTTT.

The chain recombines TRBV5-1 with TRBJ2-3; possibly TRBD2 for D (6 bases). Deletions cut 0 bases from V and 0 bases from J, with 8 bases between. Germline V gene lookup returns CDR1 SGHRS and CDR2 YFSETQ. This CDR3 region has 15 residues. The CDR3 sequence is CASSLAAGSTDTQYF. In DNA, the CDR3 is TGCGCCAGCAGCTTGGCGGCGGGAAGCACAGATACGCAGTATTTT.

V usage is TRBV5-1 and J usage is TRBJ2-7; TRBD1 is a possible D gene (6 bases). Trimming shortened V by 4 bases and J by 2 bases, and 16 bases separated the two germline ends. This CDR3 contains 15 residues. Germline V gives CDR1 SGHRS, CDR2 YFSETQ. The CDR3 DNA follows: TGCGCCAGCAGCGCCCGATTGGACAGACCCTACGAGCAGTACTTC. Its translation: CASSARLDRPYEQYF.

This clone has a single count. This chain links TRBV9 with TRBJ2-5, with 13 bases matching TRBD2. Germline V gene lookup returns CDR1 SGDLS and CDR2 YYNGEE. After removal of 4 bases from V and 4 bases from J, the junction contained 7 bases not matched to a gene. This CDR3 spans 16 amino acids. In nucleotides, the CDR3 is TGTGCCAGCAGCTCTCAACTAGCGGGGGGGGGAGAGACCCAGTACTTC. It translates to CASSSQLAGGGETQYF.

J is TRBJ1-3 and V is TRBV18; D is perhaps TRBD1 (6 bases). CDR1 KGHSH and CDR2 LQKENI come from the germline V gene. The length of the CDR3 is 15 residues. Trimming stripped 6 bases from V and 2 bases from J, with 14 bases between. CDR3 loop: CASSSGQIPGNTIYF. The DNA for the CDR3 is TGTGCCAGCTCGTCCGGACAGATTCCTGGAAACACCATATATTTT.

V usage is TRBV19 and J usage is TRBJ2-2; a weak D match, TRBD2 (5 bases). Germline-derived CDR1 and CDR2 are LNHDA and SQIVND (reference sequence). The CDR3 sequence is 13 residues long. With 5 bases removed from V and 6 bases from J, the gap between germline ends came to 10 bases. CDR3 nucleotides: TGTGCCAGTAGTGACGGGGTGGCCGGGGAGCTGTTTTTT. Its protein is CASSDGVAGELFF. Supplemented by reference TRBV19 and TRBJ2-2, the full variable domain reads DGGITQSPKYLFRKEGQNVTLSCEQNLNHDAMYWYRQDPGQGLRLIYYSQIVNDFQKGDIAEGYSVSREKKESFPLTVTSAQKNPTAFYLCASSDGVAGELFFGEGSRLTVL.

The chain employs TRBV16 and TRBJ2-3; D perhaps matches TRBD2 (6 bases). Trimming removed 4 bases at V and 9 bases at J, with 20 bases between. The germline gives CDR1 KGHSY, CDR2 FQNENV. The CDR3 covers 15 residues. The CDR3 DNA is TGTGCCAGCAGCCCGGGGGAGACTGCGGTGGGAACGCAGTATTTT. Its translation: CASSPGETAVGTQYF.

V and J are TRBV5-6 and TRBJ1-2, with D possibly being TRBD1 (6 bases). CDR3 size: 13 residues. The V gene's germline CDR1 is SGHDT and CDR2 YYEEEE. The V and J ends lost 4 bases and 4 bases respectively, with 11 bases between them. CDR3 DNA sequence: TGTGCCAGCAGCCTACCAGGGGTCTATGGCTACACCTTC. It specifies CASSLPGVYGYTF.

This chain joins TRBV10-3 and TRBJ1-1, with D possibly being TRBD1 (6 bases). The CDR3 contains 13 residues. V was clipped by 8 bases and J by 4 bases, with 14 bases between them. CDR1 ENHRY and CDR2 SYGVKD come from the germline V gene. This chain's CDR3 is CAIGGAGTTEAFF. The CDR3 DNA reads TGTGCCATCGGGGGGGCAGGGACCACTGAAGCTTTCTTT.

In DNA, the CDR3 is TGTGCCACCGCACCAGAAATTACAGATACGCAGTATTTT. Translated: CATAPEITDTQYF. The V and J genes are TRBV2 and TRBJ2-3; no firm D call. Deletions cut 10 bases from V and 3 bases from J, with 14 bases between. The CDR3 consists of 13 residues. Germline CDR1 and CDR2: SNHLY and FYNNEI.

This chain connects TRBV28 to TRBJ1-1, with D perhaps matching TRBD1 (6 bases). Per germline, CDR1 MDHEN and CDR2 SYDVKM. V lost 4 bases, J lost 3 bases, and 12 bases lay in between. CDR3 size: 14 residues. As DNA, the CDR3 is TGTGCCAGCAGTTACGGACAGCCCTACACTGAAGCTTTCTTT. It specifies CASSYGQPYTEAFF.

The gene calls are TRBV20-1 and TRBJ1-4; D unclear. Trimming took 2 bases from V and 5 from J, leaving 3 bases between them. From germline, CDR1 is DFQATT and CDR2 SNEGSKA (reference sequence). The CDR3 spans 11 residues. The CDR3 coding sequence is TGCAGTGCTAGACGGAATGAAAAACTGTTTTTT. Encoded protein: CSARRNEKLFF.